This TCR beta chain was captured in a study of beta chain features in type 1 diabetes. The CDR3 contains 14 residues. V gave up 2 bases and J gave up 3 bases, with 11 bases separating them. The germline V gene has CDR1 MNHNY and CDR2 SVGAGI (reference sequence). Expressed TCRB transcripts were sequenced, since all the RNA that had been isolated was reverse transcribed. Libraries were prepared by immunoSEQ multiplex PCR; TCRdb keeps only in-frame clonotypes and omits some of them. Among roughly 310,000 clones listed, more than 9.5% were seen once. Sequencing was carried out using naive CD4+ T cells from blood. The chain joins TRBV6-6 to TRBJ2-7, with D maybe TRBD1 (7 bases). The clonotype was recovered from a woman under 40 in good health. Written as DNA, the CDR3 is TGTGCCAGCAGTTACGCGGGACAGAACTACGAGCAGTACTTC. Translation gives CASSYAGQNYEQYF.